Listed here are 5 T cell receptor beta chains from one sample, sequenced in a study of cytomegalovirus exposure and HLA in healthy donors. In the PCR, 60 Vbeta and 13 Jbeta primers were used. Clones were read by immunoSEQ multiplex PCR, and TCRdb kept only the in-frame ones, dropping some. The table shows 120,000 or so clones, with 82% occurring only once. Source material: PBMCs. These receptors were obtained from a woman aged 18-29 years in good health and CMV-seronegative.

This clone was seen once. V and J are TRBV15 and TRBJ2-7; D remains ambiguous. The CDR3 is 14 amino acids. The germline V gene has CDR1 LNHNV and CDR2 YYDKDF (reference sequence). Deletions cut 0 bases from V and 2 bases from J, with 8 bases between. The CDR3 DNA reads as TGTGCCACCAGCAGAGAACGGGTCCCCTACGAGCAGTACTTC. It is translated as CATSRERVPYEQYF.

J is TRBJ2-3 and V is TRBV29-1; D is possibly TRBD2 (5 bases). Trimming removed 3 bases from V and 2 bases from J, with 9 bases in between. Germline assignment: CDR1 SQVTM and CDR2 ANQGSEA. This CDR3 spans 13 amino acids. As DNA, the CDR3 is TGCAGCGTTGAGTCCGGGATCACAGATACGCAGTATTTT. This translates into CSVESGITDTQYF.

The rearrangement uses TRBV2 and TRBJ2-3, with 9 nucleotides matching TRBD1. Trimming removed 5 bases from V and 3 bases from J; junction bases left unmatched: 6. The germline V gene has CDR1 SNHLY and CDR2 FYNNEI. The CDR3 contains 15 residues. DNA of the CDR3: TGTGCCAGCAGTAGGGACAGGGAGGTGACAGATACGCAGTATTTT. It translates to CASSRDREVTDTQYF.

This clone was observed a handful of times. The rearrangement uses TRBV9 and TRBJ2-1, with 8 bases that match TRBD2. The V gene's germline CDR1 is SGDLS and CDR2 YYNGEE. The CDR3 has 15 amino acids. Trimming removed 4 bases from V and 2 bases from J; junction bases left unmatched: 5. CDR3 DNA: TGTGCCAGCAGCCAGAGCGGGAGCCCCTACAATGAGCAGTTCTTC. Translating gives CASSQSGSPYNEQFF.

The V gene is TRBV5-1, the J gene TRBJ2-1; D is ambiguous. Germline-derived CDR1 and CDR2 are SGHRS and YFSETQ. Trimming took off 1 base at V and 3 bases at J, with 11 bases between the two ends. The CDR3 sequence is 15 residues long. CDR3 amino acids: CASSLNELIYNEQFF. The CDR3, as DNA: TGCGCCAGCAGCTTGAATGAGCTGATCTACAATGAGCAGTTCTTC.